Described below is a single T cell receptor (beta chain) sequence and its context. What it binds is not known. This entry belongs to a study of OX40 agonist ivuxolimab in advanced cancers. About the research overall: Ivuxolimab was administered intravenously to patients at 0.01 to 10 mg/kg every 2 weeks.

This CDR3 contains 14 residues. Trimming took 3 bases from V and 3 from J, leaving 10 bases between them. Looked up from germline, CDR1 is SGHAT and CDR2 is FQNNGV. Study-level points and caveats: Expanded clones were, on average, more numerous in CD8+ T cells than in CD4+. Several nonresponders also turned out to have low normalized T-cell clonal expansion.

Profiling relied on immunoSEQ multiplex PCR, and the TCRdb table lists in-frame clones only, not all of them. Among approximately 79,000 clones listed, over 75% were seen once. Autoimmune disease history or systemic immunosuppression excluded patients. The sequence was collected from an adult with an advanced solid tumor such as melanoma, head and neck, liver or kidney cancer. The source material was CD4+ or CD8+ T cells sorted from blood, sampled in a trial of the OX40 agonist ivuxolimab. The chain is built from TRBV11-2 and TRBJ2-3; a possible D gene is TRBD1 (6 bases). In nucleotides, the CDR3 is TGTGCCAGCAGCTTTACAGGGAGAACAGATACGCAGTATTTT. Translated, it gives CASSFTGRTDTQYF.